Ten or more counts support the clone carrying this TCR beta chain. Its antigen is unidentified. This sample was included in a study of regulatory T cells in long-lasting Graves disease. Study-level results: Public clonotype sharing was higher in persistent than newly diagnosed patients.

The CDR3 consists of 14 residues. The V end lost 10 bases, the J end lost 0 bases, and 13 bases lay between the germline ends. As to time point: newly diagnosed GD, antithyroid drugs for less than 3 months. PBMCs provided the RNA from which the TCR library was made. Library construction for TCR beta used iRepertoire HTBI primers and Arm-PCR of CDR3 regions. One entry per CDR3 protein results from TCRdb running MiXCR on the multiplex PCR reads. Among 560,000 or so distinct CDR3 sequences listed, about 15% were seen once. This sample also belongs to another study, concerning T cells in Graves' hyperthyroidism and ophthalmopathy.

This TCR was sampled from a man in his late teens or twenties with Graves disease. This chain links TRBV12-3 or TRBV12-4 with TRBJ2-1, with D perhaps TRBD2 (6 bases). Sample: peripheral blood mononuclear cells (PBMCs), taken at new diagnosis, from a patient treated with antithyroid drugs. The CDR3 nucleotides read TGTGCCACCGCGCCGGAGGGCTCCTACAATGAGCAGTTCTTC. Translation gives CATAPEGSYNEQFF.